This T cell receptor beta chain was identified in a study of blood T cell repertoires in COVID-19. Study information: Spain, Italy and the United States supplied samples that represented acute and convalescent COVID-19. In each case, the material was cDNA or gDNA derived from T cells, B-cell-depleted T cells, or PBMCs.

V trimming: 1 base; J trimming: 5 bases; junction bases outside the gene matches: 10. CDR3 length: 17 amino acids. Germline assignment: CDR1 MGHRA and CDR2 YSYEKL. In the original analysis: Estimation of nucleated cell counts relied on the amplification of reference gene primers. The protocol was immunoSEQ multiplex PCR, while the TCRdb copy is restricted to in-frame clones and leaves out a portion. The V and J calls and clone size were taken over from that table, and D and trimming were inferred from the DNA. The table has about 140,000 clones, 60% to 85% seen once; the top ten hold 16%. What was sequenced was peripheral blood. The receptor's source is a man aged 45-60 years with acute or convalescent COVID-19. The chain combines TRBV4-1 with TRBJ2-3, with TRBD2 matching over 9 bases. Here the CDR3 DNA reads TGCGCCAGCAGCCAAGGGATCGCGGGGGGGCCAGGAGATACGCAGTATTTT. Residues: CASSQGIAGGPGDTQYF.